These T cell receptor beta chains were read from a single sample in a study of blood T cell repertoires in COVID-19. Using immunoSEQ multiplex PCR, the repertoire was profiled, and TCRdb retains in-frame clones only, with some absent. The sample lists approximately 58,000 clones; over 90% were seen once. Sequencing was performed on peripheral blood. The receptor source for this set is a human donor in a cohort sampled during active COVID-19. The CDR3 runs from the conserved cysteine through the conserved F or W. The order of the fields is J gene, V gene, clone size, D gene, CDR3 protein, CDR3 DNA. A D gene is named only where the DNA matches it firmly. For some rows the clone size is stated as once, few or many, or as a class when expanded; others skip it.

j_call: TRBJ1-6; v_call: TRBV30; clone_size: NA; d_call: TRBD1; cdr3_aa: CAWSTGTENSPLHF; cdr3_nt: TGTGCCTGGAGTACCGGGACAGAGAATTCACCCCTCCACTTT
j_call: TRBJ1-1; v_call: TRBV28; clone_size: NA; d_call: NA; cdr3_aa: CASRYRGDYPVLPEAFF; cdr3_nt: TGTGCCAGCAGATATCGAGGGGACTATCCGGTTTTGCCTGAAGCTTTCTTT
j_call: TRBJ2-6; v_call: TRBV4-2; clone_size: NA; d_call: NA; cdr3_aa: CASSQEMRAASGANVLTF; cdr3_nt: TGTGCCAGCAGCCAAGAGATGAGGGCGGCATCTGGGGCCAACGTCCTGACTTTC
j_call: TRBJ2-3; v_call: TRBV30; clone_size: NA; d_call: TRBD2; cdr3_aa: CAWSVHTSADTQYF; cdr3_nt: TGTGCCTGGAGTGTACATACTAGCGCAGATACGCAGTATTTT
j_call: TRBJ2-2; v_call: TRBV5-4; clone_size: few; d_call: NA; cdr3_aa: CASSLAYSITNTGELFF; cdr3_nt: TGTGCCAGCAGCTTGGCCTACAGCATCACGAACACCGGGGAGCTGTTTTTT
j_call: TRBJ2-1; v_call: TRBV6-6; clone_size: NA; d_call: NA; cdr3_aa: CASSRSGGGAEYNEQFF; cdr3_nt: TGTGCCAGCAGTAGATCCGGGGGTGGAGCTGAATACAATGAGCAGTTCTTC
j_call: TRBJ2-7; v_call: TRBV24-1; clone_size: NA; d_call: TRBD2; cdr3_aa: CATSEGAGGNYEQYF; cdr3_nt: TGTGCCACCAGCGAAGGCGCGGGAGGTAACTACGAGCAGTACTTC
j_call: TRBJ2-1; v_call: TRBV7-2; clone_size: few; d_call: NA; cdr3_aa: CASSLGGGAGYNEQFF; cdr3_nt: TGTGCCAGCAGCTTAGGAGGGGGGGCCGGTTACAATGAGCAGTTCTTC
j_call: TRBJ1-1; v_call: TRBV9; clone_size: once; d_call: NA; cdr3_aa: CASSVRELNTEAFF; cdr3_nt: TGTGCCAGCAGCGTACGGGAACTGAACACTGAAGCTTTCTTT
j_call: TRBJ2-5; v_call: TRBV28; clone_size: NA; d_call: TRBD1; cdr3_aa: CASIDRGIETQYF; cdr3_nt: TGTGCCAGCATCGACAGGGGTATAGAGACCCAGTACTTC
j_call: TRBJ2-5; v_call: TRBV4-2; clone_size: NA; d_call: TRBD1; cdr3_aa: CASSQGTGRTETQYF; cdr3_nt: TGTGCCAGCAGCCAGGGGACAGGGAGGACAGAGACCCAGTACTTC
j_call: TRBJ2-1; v_call: TRBV10-3; clone_size: NA; d_call: TRBD2; cdr3_aa: CAIRETGTSEYNEQFF; cdr3_nt: TGTGCCATCAGGGAAACCGGGACTAGCGAGTACAATGAGCAGTTCTTC
j_call: TRBJ1-2; v_call: TRBV29-1; clone_size: NA; d_call: TRBD1; cdr3_aa: CSVLNRGPGYGYTF; cdr3_nt: TGCAGCGTTCTGAACAGGGGGCCGGGCTATGGCTACACCTTC
j_call: TRBJ1-5; v_call: TRBV15; clone_size: NA; d_call: NA; cdr3_aa: CATSRDLRSGPQHF; cdr3_nt: TGTGCCACCAGCAGAGACCTACGATCAGGGCCCCAGCATTTT
j_call: TRBJ2-7; v_call: TRBV28; clone_size: NA; d_call: NA; cdr3_aa: CASSGGPGEQYF; cdr3_nt: TGTGCCAGCTCCGGAGGGCCGGGCGAGCAGTACTTC
j_call: TRBJ1-2; v_call: TRBV5-6; clone_size: NA; d_call: NA; cdr3_aa: CASSPGQDGYTF; cdr3_nt: TGTGCCAGCAGCCCTGGACAAGACGGCTACACCTTC
j_call: TRBJ2-6; v_call: TRBV30; clone_size: NA; d_call: TRBD1; cdr3_aa: CAWSLGQSSGANVLTF; cdr3_nt: TGTGCCTGGAGTTTGGGACAGAGCTCTGGGGCCAACGTCCTGACTTTC
j_call: TRBJ2-3; v_call: TRBV4-2; clone_size: few; d_call: TRBD2; cdr3_aa: CASSRMTSGVITDTQYF; cdr3_nt: TGTGCCAGCAGCCGAATGACTAGCGGGGTAATCACAGATACGCAGTATTTT
j_call: TRBJ2-1; v_call: TRBV24-1; clone_size: NA; d_call: NA; cdr3_aa: CATSEEKGYNEQFF; cdr3_nt: TGTGCCACCAGTGAGGAGAAAGGCTACAATGAGCAGTTCTTC
j_call: TRBJ1-2; v_call: TRBV18; clone_size: NA; d_call: NA; cdr3_aa: CASSPGDSANYGYTF; cdr3_nt: TGTGCCAGCTCACCAGGGGACTCAGCTAACTATGGCTACACCTTC
j_call: TRBJ2-1; v_call: TRBV28; clone_size: NA; d_call: TRBD2; cdr3_aa: CASSFKRPSSGRVYEQFF; cdr3_nt: TGTGCCAGCAGTTTCAAACGGCCCTCTAGCGGGAGGGTCTATGAGCAGTTCTTC
j_call: TRBJ2-7; v_call: TRBV6-2/TRBV6-3; clone_size: NA; d_call: NA; cdr3_aa: CASSYFQDGSSYEQYF; cdr3_nt: TGTGCCAGCAGTTACTTTCAGGACGGGAGCTCCTACGAGCAGTACTTC
j_call: TRBJ1-1; v_call: TRBV6-2/TRBV6-3; clone_size: NA; d_call: NA; cdr3_aa: CASSYAGRIKAFF; cdr3_nt: TGTGCCAGCAGTTACGCTGGCAGGATTAAAGCTTTCTTT
j_call: TRBJ2-3; v_call: TRBV28; clone_size: once; d_call: TRBD1; cdr3_aa: CASTNPPDRATDTQYF; cdr3_nt: TGTGCCAGCACCAACCCCCCGGACAGGGCTACAGATACGCAGTATTTT
j_call: TRBJ1-3; v_call: TRBV19; clone_size: NA; d_call: NA; cdr3_aa: CASSEVSGNTIYF; cdr3_nt: TGTGCCAGTAGTGAGGTATCTGGAAACACCATATATTTT
j_call: TRBJ2-3; v_call: TRBV20-1; clone_size: NA; d_call: TRBD2; cdr3_aa: CSASAPEAGDTDTQYF; cdr3_nt: TGCAGTGCTAGTGCACCTGAAGCGGGGGACACAGATACGCAGTATTTT
j_call: TRBJ1-2; v_call: TRBV4-3; clone_size: NA; d_call: TRBD1; cdr3_aa: CASSQGSRDRGYTF; cdr3_nt: TGCGCCAGCAGCCAAGGGTCCCGGGACAGGGGCTACACCTTC
j_call: TRBJ1-5; v_call: TRBV10-3; clone_size: once; d_call: TRBD1; cdr3_aa: CAISESGGTGVYSNQPQHF; cdr3_nt: TGTGCCATCAGTGAGTCCGGGGGGACAGGGGTCTATAGCAATCAGCCCCAGCATTTT
j_call: TRBJ1-1; v_call: TRBV4-2; clone_size: few; d_call: NA; cdr3_aa: CASRTSRGAKNTEAFF; cdr3_nt: TGTGCCAGCAGGACAAGTCGGGGGGCGAAGAACACTGAAGCTTTCTTT
j_call: TRBJ2-3; v_call: TRBV24-1; clone_size: NA; d_call: TRBD1; cdr3_aa: CATSELRQGIDTQYF; cdr3_nt: TGTGCCACCAGTGAATTGAGACAGGGAATAGATACGCAGTATTTT
j_call: TRBJ1-2; v_call: TRBV4-2; clone_size: NA; d_call: TRBD1; cdr3_aa: CASSAWDRGRLSYGYTF; cdr3_nt: TGTGCCAGCAGCGCCTGGGACAGGGGGCGCCTTAGCTATGGCTACACCTTC
j_call: TRBJ1-6; v_call: TRBV30; clone_size: once; d_call: NA; cdr3_aa: CAWTEEVSGNSPLHF; cdr3_nt: TGTGCCTGGACCGAGGAGGTTTCGGGGAATTCACCCCTCCACTTT
j_call: TRBJ1-2; v_call: TRBV6-6; clone_size: once; d_call: NA; cdr3_aa: CASTPGGNLGYTF; cdr3_nt: TGTGCCAGCACCCCGGGGGGAAATCTTGGCTACACCTTC
j_call: TRBJ2-1; v_call: TRBV5-1; clone_size: NA; d_call: NA; cdr3_aa: CASSLVASENNEQFF; cdr3_nt: TGCGCCAGCAGCTTGGTGGCTAGCGAGAACAATGAGCAGTTCTTC
j_call: TRBJ2-7; v_call: TRBV5-8; clone_size: NA; d_call: NA; cdr3_aa: CASSLARGAQTYKQYF; cdr3_nt: TGTGCCAGCAGCTTGGCCCGGGGGGCGCAGACCTACAAGCAGTACTTC
j_call: TRBJ2-1; v_call: TRBV12-5; clone_size: NA; d_call: TRBD2; cdr3_aa: CASGSQRGWNEQFF; cdr3_nt: TGTGCTAGTGGTTCACAGCGGGGCTGGAATGAGCAGTTCTTC
j_call: TRBJ2-7; v_call: TRBV30; clone_size: once; d_call: NA; cdr3_aa: CAWSVGQVPYEQYF; cdr3_nt: TGTGCCTGGAGTGTGGGGCAGGTTCCCTACGAGCAGTACTTC
j_call: TRBJ1-5; v_call: TRBV12-3/TRBV12-4; clone_size: NA; d_call: NA; cdr3_aa: CASSPGSNQPQHF; cdr3_nt: TGTGCCAGCAGTCCAGGATCTAATCAGCCCCAGCATTTT
j_call: TRBJ2-2; v_call: TRBV19; clone_size: NA; d_call: NA; cdr3_aa: CASSAGLYTGELFF; cdr3_nt: TGTGCCAGTAGTGCGGGACTTTACACCGGGGAGCTGTTTTTT
j_call: TRBJ1-2; v_call: TRBV9; clone_size: once; d_call: NA; cdr3_aa: CASSYSGTTYGYTF; cdr3_nt: TGTGCCAGCAGCTACTCCGGGACAACCTATGGCTACACCTTC
j_call: TRBJ2-1; v_call: TRBV29-1; clone_size: NA; d_call: NA; cdr3_aa: CSVEEGSNEQFF; cdr3_nt: TGCAGCGTTGAAGAAGGGAGCAATGAGCAGTTCTTC
j_call: TRBJ1-1; v_call: TRBV3-1/TRBV3-2; clone_size: NA; d_call: NA; cdr3_aa: CASSQVQGNTEAFF; cdr3_nt: TGTGCCAGCAGCCAAGTCCAGGGGAACACTGAAGCTTTCTTT
j_call: TRBJ1-2; v_call: TRBV15; clone_size: NA; d_call: NA; cdr3_aa: CATSSRSAGVGYTF; cdr3_nt: TGTGCCACCAGCAGTCGATCTGCAGGGGTTGGCTACACCTTC
j_call: TRBJ1-2; v_call: TRBV4-3; clone_size: NA; d_call: NA; cdr3_aa: CASSLGSKSNYGYTF; cdr3_nt: TGCGCCAGCAGCCTCGGGTCCAAGTCTAACTATGGCTACACCTTC
j_call: TRBJ1-1; v_call: TRBV29-1; clone_size: NA; d_call: NA; cdr3_aa: CSVGEKRGTEAFF; cdr3_nt: TGCAGCGTTGGAGAGAAAAGGGGGACTGAAGCTTTCTTT
j_call: TRBJ1-4; v_call: TRBV5-1; clone_size: few; d_call: NA; cdr3_aa: CASSLEPSQLNEKLFF; cdr3_nt: TGCGCCAGCAGTTTAGAACCGAGCCAATTAAATGAAAAACTGTTTTTT
j_call: TRBJ2-4; v_call: TRBV27; clone_size: NA; d_call: TRBD2; cdr3_aa: CASSPGGATKNIQYF; cdr3_nt: TGTGCCAGCAGTCCCGGGGGGGCGACCAAAAACATTCAGTACTTC
j_call: TRBJ1-5; v_call: TRBV28; clone_size: NA; d_call: NA; cdr3_aa: CASRHFQGINQPQHF; cdr3_nt: TGTGCCAGCAGACATTTTCAGGGGATCAATCAGCCCCAGCATTTT
j_call: TRBJ2-4; v_call: TRBV4-3; clone_size: NA; d_call: NA; cdr3_aa: CASSQEASAGPLAKNIQYF; cdr3_nt: TGCGCCAGCAGCCAAGAGGCTAGCGCCGGTCCATTAGCCAAAAACATTCAGTACTTC
j_call: TRBJ2-1; v_call: TRBV5-1; clone_size: once; d_call: NA; cdr3_aa: CASSLWATGRYEQFF; cdr3_nt: TGCGCCAGCAGCTTGTGGGCCACAGGACGGTATGAGCAGTTCTTC
j_call: TRBJ2-2; v_call: TRBV4-1; clone_size: NA; d_call: TRBD1; cdr3_aa: CASSGTGEIGELFF; cdr3_nt: TGCGCCAGCAGCGGGACAGGTGAAATCGGGGAGCTGTTTTTT
j_call: TRBJ2-1; v_call: TRBV4-1; clone_size: once; d_call: NA; cdr3_aa: CASRLIAGGGRNEQFF; cdr3_nt: TGCGCCAGCAGGCTTATCGCTGGGGGAGGTAGGAATGAGCAGTTCTTC
j_call: TRBJ1-5; v_call: TRBV20-1; clone_size: NA; d_call: NA; cdr3_aa: CSASTSGVSNQPQHF; cdr3_nt: TGCAGTGCTAGTACGAGCGGTGTAAGCAATCAGCCCCAGCATTTT
j_call: TRBJ2-3; v_call: TRBV9; clone_size: NA; d_call: TRBD2; cdr3_aa: CASSSGGTRGDTQYF; cdr3_nt: TGTGCCAGCAGCTCGGGGGGTACACGGGGAGATACGCAGTATTTT
j_call: TRBJ1-2; v_call: TRBV7-8; clone_size: NA; d_call: NA; cdr3_aa: CASSIRESGGYTF; cdr3_nt: TGTGCCAGCAGCATCCGGGAGTCGGGGGGCTACACCTTC
j_call: TRBJ1-4; v_call: TRBV5-6; clone_size: NA; d_call: TRBD1; cdr3_aa: CASSVWDSNEKLFF; cdr3_nt: TGTGCCAGCAGCGTTTGGGACAGCAATGAAAAACTGTTTTTT
j_call: TRBJ2-3; v_call: TRBV24-1; clone_size: NA; d_call: NA; cdr3_aa: CATSDFNTQYF; cdr3_nt: TGTGCCACCAGTGATTTTAATACGCAGTATTTT
j_call: TRBJ2-2; v_call: TRBV19; clone_size: NA; d_call: NA; cdr3_aa: CASSIGQNTGELFF; cdr3_nt: TGTGCCAGTAGTATAGGACAGAACACCGGGGAGCTGTTTTTT